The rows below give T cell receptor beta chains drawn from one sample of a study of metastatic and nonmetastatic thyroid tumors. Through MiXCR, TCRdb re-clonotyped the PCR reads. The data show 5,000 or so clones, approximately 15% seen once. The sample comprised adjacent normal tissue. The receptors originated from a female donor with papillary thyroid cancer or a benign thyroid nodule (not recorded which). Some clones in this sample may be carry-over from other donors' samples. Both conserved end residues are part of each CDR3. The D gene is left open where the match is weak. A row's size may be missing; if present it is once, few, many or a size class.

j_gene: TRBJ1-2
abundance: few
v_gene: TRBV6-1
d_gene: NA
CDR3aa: CASARVVNYGYTF
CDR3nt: TGTGCCAGTGCCAGGGTGGTTAACTATGGCTACACCTTC

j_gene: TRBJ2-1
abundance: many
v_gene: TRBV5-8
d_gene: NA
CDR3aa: CAGPRETYNEQFF
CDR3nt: TGTGCCGGGCCGCGGGAAACATACAATGAGCAGTTCTTC

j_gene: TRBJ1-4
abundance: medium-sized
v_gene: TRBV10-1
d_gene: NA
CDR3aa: CASSADRWPEKLFF
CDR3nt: TGCGCCAGCAGTGCCGACAGGTGGCCTGAAAAACTGTTTTTT

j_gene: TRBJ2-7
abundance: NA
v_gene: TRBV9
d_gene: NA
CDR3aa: CVSSHDIPYEQYF
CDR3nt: TGTGTCAGCAGCCACGACATCCCCTACGAGCAGTACTTC

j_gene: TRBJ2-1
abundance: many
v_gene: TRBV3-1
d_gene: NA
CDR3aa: CASSQVPHQGYEQFF
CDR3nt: TGTGCCAGCAGCCAAGTCCCTCATCAGGGCTATGAGCAGTTCTTC

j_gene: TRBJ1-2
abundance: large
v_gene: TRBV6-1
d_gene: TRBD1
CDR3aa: CASSEIPGQGYGYTF
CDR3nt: TGTGCCAGCAGTGAAATCCCGGGACAGGGCTATGGCTACACCTTC

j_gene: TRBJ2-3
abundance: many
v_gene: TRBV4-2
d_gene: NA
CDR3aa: CASSQEGVSTDTQYF
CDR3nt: TGTGCCAGCAGCCAAGAAGGGGTGTCCACAGATACGCAGTATTTT

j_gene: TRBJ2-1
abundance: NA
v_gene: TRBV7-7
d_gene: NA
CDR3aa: CASSLALGGGSYNEQFF
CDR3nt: TGTGCTAGCAGCTTAGCCTTAGGGGGAGGATCCTACAATGAGCAGTTCTTC

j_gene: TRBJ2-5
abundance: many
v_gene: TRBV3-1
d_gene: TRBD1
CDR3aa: CASSHPDRAQETQYF
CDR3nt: TGTGCCAGCAGCCACCCGGACAGGGCTCAAGAGACCCAGTACTTC

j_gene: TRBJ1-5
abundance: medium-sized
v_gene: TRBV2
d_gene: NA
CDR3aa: CATRQDSNQPQHF
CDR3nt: TGTGCCACCCGACAGGATAGCAATCAGCCCCAGCATTTT

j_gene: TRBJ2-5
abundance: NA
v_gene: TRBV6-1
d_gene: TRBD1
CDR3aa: CASSKETGTMETQYF
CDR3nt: TGTGCCAGCAGTAAAGAGACAGGGACGATGGAGACCCAGTACTTC

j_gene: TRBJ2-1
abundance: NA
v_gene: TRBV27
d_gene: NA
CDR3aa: CASSLSLVHEQFF
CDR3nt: TGTGCCAGCAGTTTATCGTTGGTACATGAGCAGTTCTTC

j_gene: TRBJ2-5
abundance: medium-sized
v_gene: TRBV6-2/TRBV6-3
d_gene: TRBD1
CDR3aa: CASSWTGTQETQYF
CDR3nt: TGTGCCAGCAGCTGGACAGGCACTCAAGAGACCCAGTACTTC

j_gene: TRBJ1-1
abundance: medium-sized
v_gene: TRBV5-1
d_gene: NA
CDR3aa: CASSLDVNTEAFF
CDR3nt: TGCGCCAGCAGCTTGGACGTGAACACTGAAGCTTTCTTT

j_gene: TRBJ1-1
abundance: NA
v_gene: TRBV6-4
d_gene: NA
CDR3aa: CASRCDTDHTKAFF
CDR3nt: TGTGCCAGCAGATGCGACACGGATCACACTAAAGCTTTCTTT

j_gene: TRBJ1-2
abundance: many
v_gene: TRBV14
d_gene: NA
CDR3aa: CASSQATAYGYTF
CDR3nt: TGTGCCAGCAGCCAAGCTACAGCCTATGGCTACACCTTC

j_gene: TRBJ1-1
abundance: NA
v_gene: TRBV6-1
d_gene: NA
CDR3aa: CASSVDGTNTEAFF
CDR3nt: TGTGCCAGCAGTGTGGACGGAACGAACACTGAAGCTTTCTTT

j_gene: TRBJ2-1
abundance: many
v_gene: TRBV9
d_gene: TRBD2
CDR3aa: CASSMTSGPYNEQFF
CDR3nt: TGTGCCAGCAGCATGACTAGCGGGCCATACAATGAGCAGTTCTTC

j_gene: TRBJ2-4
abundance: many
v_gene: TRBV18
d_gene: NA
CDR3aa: CASSLRQAIIAKNIQYF
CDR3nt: TGTGCCAGCTCACTACGACAGGCCATCATAGCCAAAAACATTCAGTACTTC

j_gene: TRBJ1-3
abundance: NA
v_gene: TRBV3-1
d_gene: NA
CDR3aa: CASSFDSGNTIYF
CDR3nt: TGTGCCAGCAGCTTTGACTCTGGAAACACCATATATTTT

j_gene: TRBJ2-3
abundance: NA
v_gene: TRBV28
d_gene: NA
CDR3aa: CASSPTLGRGSQYF
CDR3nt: TGTGCCAGCAGTCCCACCCTAGGAAGGGGCTCGCAGTATTTT

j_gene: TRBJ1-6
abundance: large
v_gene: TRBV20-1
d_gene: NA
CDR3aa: CSARKGRDNSPLHF
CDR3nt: TGCAGTGCTAGAAAGGGGCGAGATAATTCACCCCTCCACTTT

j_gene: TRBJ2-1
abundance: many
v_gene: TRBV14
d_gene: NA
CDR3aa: CASSQTFGPNYNEQFF
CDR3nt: TGTGCCAGCAGCCAAACCTTTGGGCCTAACTACAATGAGCAGTTCTTC

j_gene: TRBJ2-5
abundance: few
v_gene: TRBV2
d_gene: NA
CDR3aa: CASSGQGETQYF
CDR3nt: TGTGCCAGCTCGGGGCAAGGGGAGACCCAGTACTTC

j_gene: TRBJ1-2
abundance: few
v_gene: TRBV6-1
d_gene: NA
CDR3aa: CASSKGGDLYGYTF
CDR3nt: TGTGCCAGCAGCAAGGGTGGGGATCTATATGGCTACACCTTC

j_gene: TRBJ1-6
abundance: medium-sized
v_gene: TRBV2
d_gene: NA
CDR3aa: CASRGASGSYNSPLHF
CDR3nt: TGTGCCAGCAGAGGAGCCTCGGGGTCCTATAATTCACCCCTCCACTTT

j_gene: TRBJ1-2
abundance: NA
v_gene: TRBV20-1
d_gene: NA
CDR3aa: CSAEPRALCGYTF
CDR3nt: TGCAGTGCCGAGCCCCGGGCCCTTTGCGGCTACACCTTC

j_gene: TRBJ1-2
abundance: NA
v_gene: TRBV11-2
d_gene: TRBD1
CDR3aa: CASSSTGTAYGYTF
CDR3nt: TGTGCCAGCAGTTCCACCGGGACAGCTTATGGCTACACCTTC

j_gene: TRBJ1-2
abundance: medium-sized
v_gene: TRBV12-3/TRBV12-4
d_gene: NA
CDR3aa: CASTISGNNYGYTF
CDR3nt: TGTGCCAGCACTATAAGTGGGAATAACTATGGCTACACCTTC

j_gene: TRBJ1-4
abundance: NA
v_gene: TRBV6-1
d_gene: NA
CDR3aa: CASSEMGGRGEKLFF
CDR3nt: TGTGCCAGCAGTGAAATGGGGGGGCGCGGTGAAAAACTGTTTTTT

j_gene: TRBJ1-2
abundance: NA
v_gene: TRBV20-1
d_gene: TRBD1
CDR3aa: CSARDADRGTYGYTF
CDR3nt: TGCAGTGCTAGAGATGCGGACAGGGGGACCTATGGCTACACCTTC

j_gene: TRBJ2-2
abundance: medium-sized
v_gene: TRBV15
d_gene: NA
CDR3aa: CATSGAAGELFF
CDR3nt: TGTGCCACCTCTGGGGCCGCCGGGGAGCTGTTTTTT

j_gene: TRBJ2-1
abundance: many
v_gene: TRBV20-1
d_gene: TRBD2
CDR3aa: CSARGGFDEQFF
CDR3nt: TGCAGTGCTAGGGGAGGGTTCGATGAGCAGTTCTTC

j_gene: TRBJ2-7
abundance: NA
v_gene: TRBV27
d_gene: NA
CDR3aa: CASSRTGTSLHEQYF
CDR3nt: TGTGCCAGCAGTCGTACCGGGACCAGCCTTCACGAGCAGTACTTC

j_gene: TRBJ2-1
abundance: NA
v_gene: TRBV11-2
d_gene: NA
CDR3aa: CASSLGVPDTLNEQFF
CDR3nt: TGTGCCAGCAGCTTAGGTGTGCCCGATACCCTAAATGAGCAGTTCTTC

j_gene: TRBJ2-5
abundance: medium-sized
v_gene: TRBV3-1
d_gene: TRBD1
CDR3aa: CASSQEGTGEETQYF
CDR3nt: TGTGCCAGCAGCCAGGAGGGGACAGGGGAAGAGACCCAGTACTTC

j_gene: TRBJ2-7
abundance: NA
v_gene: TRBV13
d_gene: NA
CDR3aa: CASILRLAYEQYF
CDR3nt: TGTGCCAGCATCTTGAGACTAGCCTACGAGCAGTACTTC

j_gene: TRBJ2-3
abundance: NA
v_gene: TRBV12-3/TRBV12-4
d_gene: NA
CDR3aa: CASSLFGRTDTQYF
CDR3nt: TGTGCCAGCAGTCTATTTGGACGGACAGATACGCAGTATTTT

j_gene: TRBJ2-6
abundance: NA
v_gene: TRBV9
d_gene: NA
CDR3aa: CASSVPGSGANVLTF
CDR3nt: TGTGCCAGCAGCGTCCCCGGGTCTGGGGCCAACGTCCTGACTTTC

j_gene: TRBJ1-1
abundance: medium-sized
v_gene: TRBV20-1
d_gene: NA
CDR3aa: CSAKRRNTEAFF
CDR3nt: TGCAGTGCTAAACGGAGGAACACTGAAGCTTTCTTT

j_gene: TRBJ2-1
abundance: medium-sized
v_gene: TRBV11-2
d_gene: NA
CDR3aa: CASSFFYGDEQFF
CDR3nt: TGTGCCAGCAGCTTCTTCTACGGCGATGAGCAGTTCTTC